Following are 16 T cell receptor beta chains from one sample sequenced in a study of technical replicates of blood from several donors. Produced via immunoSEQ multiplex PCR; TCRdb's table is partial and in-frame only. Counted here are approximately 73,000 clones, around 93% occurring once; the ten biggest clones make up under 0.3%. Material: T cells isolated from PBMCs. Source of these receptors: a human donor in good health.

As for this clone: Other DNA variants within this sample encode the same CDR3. CDR3 protein: CASSSGAGYSYEQYF. CDR3 nucleotides: TGCGCCAGCAGTTCAGGGGCCGGCTACTCCTACGAGCAGTACTTC. V and J are TRBV5-1 and TRBJ2-7; D might be TRBD1 (6 bases). Germline V CDR1 and CDR2: SGHRS, YFSETQ. V lost 5 bases and J 0 bases, leaving 15 bases between the germline ends. The CDR3 has 15 amino acids.

Here the CDR3 DNA reads TGTGCCAGCAGTTTATTTATCGGGGATAGCAATCAGCCCCAGCATTTT. It codes for CASSLFIGDSNQPQHF. The rearrangement links TRBV28 to TRBJ1-5, with D hard to call. The CDR3 length is 16 residues. CDR1 is MDHEN, CDR2 SYDVKM, per germline. V lost 1 base and J 0 bases, leaving 10 bases between the germline ends.

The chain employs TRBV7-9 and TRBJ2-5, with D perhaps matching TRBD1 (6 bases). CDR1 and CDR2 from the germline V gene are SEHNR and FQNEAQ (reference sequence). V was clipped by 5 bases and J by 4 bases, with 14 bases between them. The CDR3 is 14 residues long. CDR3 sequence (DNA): TGTGCCAGCAGCCGACAGGAGGAGCGAGAGACCCAGTACTTC. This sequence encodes CASSRQEERETQYF. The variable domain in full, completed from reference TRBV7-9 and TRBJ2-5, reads DTGVSQNPRHKITKRGQNVTFRCDPISEHNRLYWYRQTLGQGPEFLTYFQNEAQLEKSRLLSDRFSAERPKGSFSTLEIQRTEQGDSAMYLCASSRQEERETQYFGPGTRLLVL.

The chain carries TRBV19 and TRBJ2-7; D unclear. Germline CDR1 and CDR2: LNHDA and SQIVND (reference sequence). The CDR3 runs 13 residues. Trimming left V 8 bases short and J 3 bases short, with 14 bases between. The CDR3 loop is CASGPRFDYEQYF. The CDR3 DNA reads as TGTGCCAGTGGGCCCCGATTCGACTACGAGCAGTACTTC.

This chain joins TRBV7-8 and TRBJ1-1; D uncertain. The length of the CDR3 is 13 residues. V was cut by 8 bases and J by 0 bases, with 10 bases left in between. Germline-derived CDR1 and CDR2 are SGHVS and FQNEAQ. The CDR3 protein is CASWSRMNTEAFF. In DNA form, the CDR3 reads TGTGCCAGCTGGAGCCGAATGAACACTGAAGCTTTCTTT.

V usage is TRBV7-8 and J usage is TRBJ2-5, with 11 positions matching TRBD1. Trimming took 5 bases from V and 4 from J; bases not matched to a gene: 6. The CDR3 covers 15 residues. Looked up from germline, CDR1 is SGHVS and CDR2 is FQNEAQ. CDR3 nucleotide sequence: TGTGCCAGCAGCAAGGGACAGGGGGGGCGAGAGACCCAGTACTTC. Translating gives CASSKGQGGRETQYF.

Here the CDR3 DNA reads TGTGCCAGCTTGGACAGGGGGAACACTGAAGCTTTCTTT. Translation gives CASLDRGNTEAFF. The rearrangement links TRBV18 to TRBJ1-1; 9 bases map to TRBD1. CDR3 size: 13 residues. The germline CDR1 and CDR2 sequences are KGHSH and LQKENI. V shed 7 bases, J shed 1 base, and the junction held 1 base outside the gene matches.

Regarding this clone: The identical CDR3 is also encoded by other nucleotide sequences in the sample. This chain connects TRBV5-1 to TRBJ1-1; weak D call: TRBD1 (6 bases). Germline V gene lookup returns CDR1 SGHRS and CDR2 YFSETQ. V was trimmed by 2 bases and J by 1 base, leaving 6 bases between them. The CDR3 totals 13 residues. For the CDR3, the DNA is TGCGCCAGCAGCTTAGGGGGGAACACTGAAGCTTTCTTT. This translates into CASSLGGNTEAFF.

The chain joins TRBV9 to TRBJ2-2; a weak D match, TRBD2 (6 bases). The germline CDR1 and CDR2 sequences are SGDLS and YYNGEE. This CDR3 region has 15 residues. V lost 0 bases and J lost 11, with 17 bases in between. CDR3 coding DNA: TGTGCCAGCAGCGTAGAGGTAGTGGGGACTTCCGAGCTGTTTTTT. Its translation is CASSVEVVGTSELFF.

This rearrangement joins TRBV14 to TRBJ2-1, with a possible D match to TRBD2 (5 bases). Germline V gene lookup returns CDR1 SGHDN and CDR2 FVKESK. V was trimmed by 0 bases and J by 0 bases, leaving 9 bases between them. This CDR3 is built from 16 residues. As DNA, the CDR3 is TGTGCCAGCAGCCAAGATTCGGGGAGCTCCTACAATGAGCAGTTCTTC. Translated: CASSQDSGSSYNEQFF.

The CDR3 loop reads CASSQGRVNTDTQYF. The CDR3 nucleotides read TGCGCCAGCAGCCAGGGCAGGGTAAACACAGATACGCAGTATTTT. The chain couples TRBV4-1 to TRBJ2-3, with D possibly matching TRBD1 (5 bases). The CDR3 contains 15 residues. CDR1 MGHRA and CDR2 YSYEKL come from the germline V gene. Trimming stripped 3 bases from V and 2 bases from J, with 12 bases between.

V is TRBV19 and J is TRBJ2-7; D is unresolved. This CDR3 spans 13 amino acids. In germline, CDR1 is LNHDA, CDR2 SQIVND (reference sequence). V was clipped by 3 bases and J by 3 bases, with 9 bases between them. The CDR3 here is CASSITRHYEQYF. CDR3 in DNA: TGTGCCAGTAGTATCACCAGACACTACGAGCAGTACTTC.

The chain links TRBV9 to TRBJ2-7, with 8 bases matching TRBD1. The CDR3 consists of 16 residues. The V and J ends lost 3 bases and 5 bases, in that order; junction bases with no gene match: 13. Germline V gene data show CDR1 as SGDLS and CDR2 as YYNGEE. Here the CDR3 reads CASSEDEWTGRNEQYF. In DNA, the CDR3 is TGTGCCAGCAGCGAAGACGAATGGACAGGGAGGAACGAGCAGTACTTC. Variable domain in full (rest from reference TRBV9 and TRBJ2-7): DSGVTQTPKHLITATGQRVTLRCSPRSGDLSVYWYQQSLDQGLQFLIQYYNGEERAKGNILERFSAQQFPDLHSELNLSSLELGDSALYFCASSEDEWTGRNEQYFGPGTRLTVT.

CDR3 DNA sequence: TGTGCCAGTAGTCCCCAAAACTATGGCTACACCTTC. Protein: CASSPQNYGYTF. The chain employs TRBV19 and TRBJ1-2, with D unclear. The CDR3 length is 12 residues. The V gene lost 5 bases and the J gene lost 2 bases, with 6 bases spanning the gap. Germline V lookup: CDR1 LNHDA, CDR2 SQIVND (reference sequence).

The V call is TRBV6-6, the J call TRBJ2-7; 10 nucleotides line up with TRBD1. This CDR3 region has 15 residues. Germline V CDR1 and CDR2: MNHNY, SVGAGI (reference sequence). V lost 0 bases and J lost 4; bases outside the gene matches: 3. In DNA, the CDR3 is TGTGCCAGCAGTTACTCTTGGGGACAGGGGTACGAGCAGTACTTC. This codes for CASSYSWGQGYEQYF.

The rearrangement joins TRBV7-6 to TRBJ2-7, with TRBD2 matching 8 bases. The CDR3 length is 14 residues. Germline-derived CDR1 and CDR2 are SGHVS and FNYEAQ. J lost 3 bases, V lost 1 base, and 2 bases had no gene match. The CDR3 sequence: CASSLGGLVYEQYF. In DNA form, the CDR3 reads TGTGCCAGCAGCTTAGGGGGACTAGTCTACGAGCAGTACTTC.